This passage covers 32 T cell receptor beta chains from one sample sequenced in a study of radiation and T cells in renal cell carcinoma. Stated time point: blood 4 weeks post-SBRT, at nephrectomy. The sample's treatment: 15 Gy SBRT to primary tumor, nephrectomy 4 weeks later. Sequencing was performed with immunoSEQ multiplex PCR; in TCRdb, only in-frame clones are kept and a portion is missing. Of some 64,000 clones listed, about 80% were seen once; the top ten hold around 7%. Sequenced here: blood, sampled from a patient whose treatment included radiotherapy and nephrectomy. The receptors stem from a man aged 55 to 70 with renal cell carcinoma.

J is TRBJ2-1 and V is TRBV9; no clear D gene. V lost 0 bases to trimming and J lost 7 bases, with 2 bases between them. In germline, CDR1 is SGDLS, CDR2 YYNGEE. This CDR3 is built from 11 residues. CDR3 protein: CASSVENEQFF. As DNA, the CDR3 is TGTGCCAGCAGCGTAGAAAATGAGCAGTTCTTC. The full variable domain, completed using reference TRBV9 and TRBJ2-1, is DSGVTQTPKHLITATGQRVTLRCSPRSGDLSVYWYQQSLDQGLQFLIQYYNGEERAKGNILERFSAQQFPDLHSELNLSSLELGDSALYFCASSVENEQFFGPGTRLTVL.

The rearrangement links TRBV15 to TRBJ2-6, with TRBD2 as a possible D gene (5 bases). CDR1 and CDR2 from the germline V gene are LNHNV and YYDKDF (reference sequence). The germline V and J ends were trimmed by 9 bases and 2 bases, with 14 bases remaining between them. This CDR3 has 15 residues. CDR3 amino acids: CATSVGATGANVLTF. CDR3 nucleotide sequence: TGTGCCACGTCTGTGGGAGCCACTGGGGCCAACGTCCTGACTTTC. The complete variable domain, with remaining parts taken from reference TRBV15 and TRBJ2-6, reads DAMVIQNPRYQVTQFGKPVTLSCSQTLNHNVMYWYQQKSSQAPKLLFHYYDKDFNNEADTPDNFQSRRPNTSFCFLDIRSPGLGDTAMYLCATSVGATGANVLTFGAGSRLTVL.

CDR3 sequence (DNA): TGTGCCAGTAGTAACGACAACAGGGCTCAGGCGCGGAACTATGGCTACACCTTC. Amino acids: CASSNDNRAQARNYGYTF. The V and J genes are TRBV19 and TRBJ1-2, with D tentatively TRBD1 (6 bases). The germline V and J ends were trimmed by 4 bases and 2 bases, with 23 bases remaining between them. The CDR3 sequence is 18 residues long. Per germline, CDR1 LNHDA and CDR2 SQIVND (reference sequence).

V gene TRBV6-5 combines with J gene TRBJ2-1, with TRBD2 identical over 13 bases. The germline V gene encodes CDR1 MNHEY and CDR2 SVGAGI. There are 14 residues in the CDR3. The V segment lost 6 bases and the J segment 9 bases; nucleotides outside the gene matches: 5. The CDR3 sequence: CASRGLAGVVEQFF. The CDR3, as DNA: TGTGCCAGCAGAGGACTAGCGGGAGTCGTTGAGCAGTTCTTC.

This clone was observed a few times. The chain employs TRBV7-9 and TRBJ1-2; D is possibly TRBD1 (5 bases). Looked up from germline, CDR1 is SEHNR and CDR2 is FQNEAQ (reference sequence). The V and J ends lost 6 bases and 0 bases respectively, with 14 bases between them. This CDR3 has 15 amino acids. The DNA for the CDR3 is TGTGCCAGCAGGGGGAAGGGGCTCGCTAACTATGGCTACACCTTC. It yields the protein CASRGKGLANYGYTF. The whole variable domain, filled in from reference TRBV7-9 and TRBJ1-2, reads DTGVSQNPRHKITKRGQNVTFRCDPISEHNRLYWYRQTLGQGPEFLTYFQNEAQLEKSRLLSDRFSAERPKGSFSTLEIQRTEQGDSAMYLCASRGKGLANYGYTFGSGTRLTVV.

CDR3 coding DNA: TGTGCCAGCAAGGCCGGGGGCGCGTACAATGAGCAGTTCTTC. This translates into CASKAGGAYNEQFF. V gene TRBV5-6 combines with J gene TRBJ2-1; possibly TRBD1 or TRBD2 for D (6 bases each). This CDR3 is 14 amino acids long. V gave up 6 bases and J gave up 4 bases, with 14 bases separating them. The V gene's germline CDR1 is SGHDT and CDR2 YYEEEE. Full variable domain (outside the CDR3, taken from reference TRBV5-6 and TRBJ2-1): DAGVTQSPTHLIKTRGQQVTLRCSPKSGHDTVSWYQQALGQGPQFIFQYYEEEERQRGNFPDRFSGHQFPNYSSELNVNALLLGDSALYLCASKAGGAYNEQFFGPGTRLTVL.

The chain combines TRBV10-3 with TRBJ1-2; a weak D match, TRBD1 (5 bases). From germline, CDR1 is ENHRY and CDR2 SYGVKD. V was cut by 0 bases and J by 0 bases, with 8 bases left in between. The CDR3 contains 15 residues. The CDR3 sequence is CAISESQDPNYGYTF. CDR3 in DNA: TGTGCCATCAGTGAGTCACAGGATCCTAACTATGGCTACACCTTC.

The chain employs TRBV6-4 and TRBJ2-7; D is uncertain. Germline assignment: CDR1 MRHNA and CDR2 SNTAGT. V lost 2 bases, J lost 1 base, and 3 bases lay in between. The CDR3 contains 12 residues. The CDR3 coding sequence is TGTGCCAGCAGTGACAGTTCCTACGAGCAGTACGTC. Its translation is CASSDSSYEQYV.

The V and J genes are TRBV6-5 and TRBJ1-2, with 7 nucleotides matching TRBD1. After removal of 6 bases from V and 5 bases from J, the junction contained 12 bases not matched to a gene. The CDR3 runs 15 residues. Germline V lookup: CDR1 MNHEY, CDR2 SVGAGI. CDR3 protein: CASSPPGQPSYGYTF. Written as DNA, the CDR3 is TGTGCCAGCAGCCCACCGGGACAGCCCTCTTATGGCTACACCTTC.

The DNA for the CDR3 is TGTGCCAGTCGACTACAGGGGGCTGATTCACCCCTCCACTTT. Translating it yields CASRLQGADSPLHF. The chain joins TRBV21-1 to TRBJ1-6; the table's D call, TRBD1, was not checked against the DNA. TRBV21-1 is given as a pseudogene. The CDR3 contains 14 residues.

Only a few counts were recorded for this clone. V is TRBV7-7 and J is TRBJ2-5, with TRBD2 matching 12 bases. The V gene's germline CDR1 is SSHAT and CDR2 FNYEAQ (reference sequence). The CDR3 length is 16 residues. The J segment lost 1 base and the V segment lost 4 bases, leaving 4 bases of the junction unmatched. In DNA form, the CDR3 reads TGTGCCAGCAGCTATGGACTAGCGGGATCCCAAGAGACCCAGTACTTC. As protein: CASSYGLAGSQETQYF. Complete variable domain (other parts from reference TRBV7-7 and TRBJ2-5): GAGVSQSPRYKVTKRGQDVTLRCDPISSHATLYWYQQALGQGPEFLTYFNYEAQPDKSGLPSDRFSAERPEGSISTLTIQRTEQRDSAMYRCASSYGLAGSQETQYFGPGTRLLVL.

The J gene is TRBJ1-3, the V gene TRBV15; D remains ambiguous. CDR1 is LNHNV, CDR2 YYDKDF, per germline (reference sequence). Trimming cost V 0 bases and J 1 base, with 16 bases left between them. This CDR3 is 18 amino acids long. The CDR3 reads CATSRDKPGSTSGNTIYF. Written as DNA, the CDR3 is TGTGCCACCAGCAGAGATAAGCCTGGCAGTACTTCTGGAAACACCATATATTTT.

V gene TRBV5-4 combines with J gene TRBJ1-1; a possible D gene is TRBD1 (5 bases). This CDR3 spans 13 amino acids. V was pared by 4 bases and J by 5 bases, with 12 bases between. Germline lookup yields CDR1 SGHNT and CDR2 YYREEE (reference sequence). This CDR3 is CASSLGGGTEAFF. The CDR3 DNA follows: TGTGCCAGCAGCCTGGGTGGGGGAACTGAAGCTTTCTTT.

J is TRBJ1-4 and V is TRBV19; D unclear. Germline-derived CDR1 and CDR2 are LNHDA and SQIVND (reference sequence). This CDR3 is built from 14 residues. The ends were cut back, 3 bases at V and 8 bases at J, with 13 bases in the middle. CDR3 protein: CASSIRERAEKLFF. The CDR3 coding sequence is TGTGCCAGTAGTATTCGGGAGCGGGCGGAAAAACTGTTTTTT.

CDR3 in amino acids: CASSLARGESPQHF. The CDR3 region has the DNA TGTGCCAGCAGCTTGGCTCGTGGGGAATCGCCCCAGCATTTT. The chain carries TRBV5-6 and TRBJ1-5; D not certain. CDR1 and CDR2 from the germline V gene are SGHDT and YYEEEE. V lost 0 bases and J 9 bases, leaving 13 bases between the germline ends. This CDR3 is built from 14 residues.

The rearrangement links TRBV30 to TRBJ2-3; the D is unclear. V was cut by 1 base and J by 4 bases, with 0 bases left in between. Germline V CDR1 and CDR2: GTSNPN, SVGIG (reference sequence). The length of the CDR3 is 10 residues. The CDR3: CAWSADTQYF. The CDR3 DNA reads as TGTGCCTGGAGTGCAGATACGCAGTATTTT.

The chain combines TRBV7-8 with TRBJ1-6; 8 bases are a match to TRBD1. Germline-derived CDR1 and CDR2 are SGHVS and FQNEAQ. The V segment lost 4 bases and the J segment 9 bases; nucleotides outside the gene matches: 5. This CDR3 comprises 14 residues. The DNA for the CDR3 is TGTGCCAGCAGCTCACTGACAGGGGCTTCACCCCTCCACTTT. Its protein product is CASSSLTGASPLHF. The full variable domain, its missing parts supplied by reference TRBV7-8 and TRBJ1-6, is GAGVSQSPRYKVAKRGQDVALRCDPISGHVSLFWYQQALGQGPEFLTYFQNEAQLDKSGLPSDRFFAERPEGSVSTLKIQRTQQEDSAVYLCASSSLTGASPLHFGNGTRLTVT.

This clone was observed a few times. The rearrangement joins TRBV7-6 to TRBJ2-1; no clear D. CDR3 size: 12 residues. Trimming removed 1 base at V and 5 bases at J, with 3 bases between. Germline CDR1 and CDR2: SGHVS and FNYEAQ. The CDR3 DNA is TGTGCCAGCAGCTTAGTTGACAATGAGCAGTTCTTC. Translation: CASSLVDNEQFF.

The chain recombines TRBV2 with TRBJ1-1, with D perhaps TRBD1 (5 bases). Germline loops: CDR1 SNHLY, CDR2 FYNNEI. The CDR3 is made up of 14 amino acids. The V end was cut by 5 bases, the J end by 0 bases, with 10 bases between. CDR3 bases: TGTGCCAGCAGTACGGACACCGTGAACACTGAAGCTTTCTTT. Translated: CASSTDTVNTEAFF.

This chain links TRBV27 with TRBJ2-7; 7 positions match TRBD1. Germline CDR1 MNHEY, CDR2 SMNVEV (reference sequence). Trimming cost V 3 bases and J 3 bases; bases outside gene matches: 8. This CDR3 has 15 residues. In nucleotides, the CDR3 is TGTGCCAGCAGTTTCAGACAGGGCCAGCTCTACGAGCAGTACTTC. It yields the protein CASSFRQGQLYEQYF.

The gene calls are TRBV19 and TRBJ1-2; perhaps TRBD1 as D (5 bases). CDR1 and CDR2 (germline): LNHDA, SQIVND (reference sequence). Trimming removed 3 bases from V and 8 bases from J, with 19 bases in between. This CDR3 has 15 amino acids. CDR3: CASSMGPRGSMGYTF. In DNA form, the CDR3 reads TGTGCCAGTAGTATGGGCCCGCGGGGGTCTATGGGCTACACCTTC.

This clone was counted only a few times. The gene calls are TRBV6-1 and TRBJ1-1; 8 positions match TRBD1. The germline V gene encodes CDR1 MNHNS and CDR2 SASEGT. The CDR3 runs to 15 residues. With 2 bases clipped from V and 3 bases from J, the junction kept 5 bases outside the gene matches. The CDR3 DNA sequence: TGTGCCAGCAGTGAACTGGCAGGGGGCTACACTGAAGCTTTCTTT. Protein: CASSELAGGYTEAFF.

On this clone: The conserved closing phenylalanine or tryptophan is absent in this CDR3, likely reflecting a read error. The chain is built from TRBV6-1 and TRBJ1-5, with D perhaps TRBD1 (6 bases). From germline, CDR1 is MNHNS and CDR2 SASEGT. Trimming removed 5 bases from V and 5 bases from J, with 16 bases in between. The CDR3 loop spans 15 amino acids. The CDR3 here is CASSQDVKGDQPQHS. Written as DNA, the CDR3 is TGTGCCAGCAGTCAGGACGTCAAGGGGGATCAGCCCCAGCATTCT.

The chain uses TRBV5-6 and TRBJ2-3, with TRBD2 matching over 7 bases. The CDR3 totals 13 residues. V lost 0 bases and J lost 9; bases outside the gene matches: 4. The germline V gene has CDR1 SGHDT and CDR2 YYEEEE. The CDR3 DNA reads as TGTGCCAGCAGCTTGGGTGAAGCGGGAACGCAGTATTTT. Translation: CASSLGEAGTQYF.

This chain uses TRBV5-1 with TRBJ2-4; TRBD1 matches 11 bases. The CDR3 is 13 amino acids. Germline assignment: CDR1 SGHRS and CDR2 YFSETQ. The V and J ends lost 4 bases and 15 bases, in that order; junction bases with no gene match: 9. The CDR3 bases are TGCGCCAGCAGCAGGGATGGACAGGGGGCTTCGTACTTC. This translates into CASSRDGQGASYF.

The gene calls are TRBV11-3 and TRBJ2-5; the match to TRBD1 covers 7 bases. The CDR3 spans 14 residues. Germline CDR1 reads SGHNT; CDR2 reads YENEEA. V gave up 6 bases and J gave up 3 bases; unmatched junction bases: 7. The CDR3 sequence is CASREIQGEETQYF. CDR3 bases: TGTGCCAGCAGGGAAATTCAGGGGGAAGAGACCCAGTACTTC.

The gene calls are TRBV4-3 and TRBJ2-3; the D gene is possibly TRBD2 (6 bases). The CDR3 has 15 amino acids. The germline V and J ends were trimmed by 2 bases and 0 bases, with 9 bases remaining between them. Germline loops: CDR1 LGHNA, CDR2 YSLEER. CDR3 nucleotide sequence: TGCGCCAGCAGCCAAACCGCGGGGAGCACAGATACGCAGTATTTT. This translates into CASSQTAGSTDTQYF.

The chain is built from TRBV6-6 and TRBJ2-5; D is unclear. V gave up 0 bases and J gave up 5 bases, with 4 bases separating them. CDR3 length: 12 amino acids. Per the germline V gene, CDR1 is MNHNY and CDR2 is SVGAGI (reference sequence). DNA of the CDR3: TGTGCCAGCAGTTACTCAAGGGAGACCCAGTACTTC. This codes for CASSYSRETQYF.

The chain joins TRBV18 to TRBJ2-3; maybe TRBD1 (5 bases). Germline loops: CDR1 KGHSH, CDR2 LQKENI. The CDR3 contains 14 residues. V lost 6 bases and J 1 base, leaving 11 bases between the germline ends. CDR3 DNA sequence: TGTGCCAGCTCGCCAGGGTTAGGCACAGATACGCAGTATTTT. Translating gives CASSPGLGTDTQYF.

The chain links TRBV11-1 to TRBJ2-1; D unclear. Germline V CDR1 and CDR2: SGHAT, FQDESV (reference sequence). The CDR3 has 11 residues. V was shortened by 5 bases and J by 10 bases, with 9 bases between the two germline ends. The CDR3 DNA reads TGTGCCAGCAGCCCTGAGAGAGAGCAGTTCTTC. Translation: CASSPEREQFF.

Here the CDR3 DNA reads TGTGCCAGCTCACCACCCCGGGGGACTAGCGGGAAAAGGGACACAGATACGCAGTATTTT. Encoded protein: CASSPPRGTSGKRDTDTQYF. The chain combines TRBV18 with TRBJ2-3, with TRBD2 matching over 13 bases. V lost 0 bases to trimming and J lost 2 bases; unmatched junction nucleotides: 11. This CDR3 comprises 20 residues. CDR1 is KGHSH, CDR2 LQKENI, per germline.

CDR3 protein: CASSPGTGGSYEQYF. The CDR3 DNA sequence: TGTGCCAGCTCACCAGGGACAGGGGGCTCCTACGAGCAGTACTTC. V gene TRBV18 combines with J gene TRBJ2-7, with 11 bases aligning to TRBD1. The J segment lost 0 bases and the V segment lost 2 bases, leaving 0 bases of the junction unmatched. The CDR3 runs to 15 residues. Per the germline V gene, CDR1 is KGHSH and CDR2 is LQKENI.